A single sample is the source of the 12 T cell receptor beta chains below, sequenced in a study of blood T cells in healthy people across ages. Primed by a sample-barcoded 5' primer and a J-beta primer mix, a second PCR proceeded for 7 to 11 cycles. TCRdb independently ran MiXCR on the 5' RACE reads; one entry per CDR3 protein. The top ten clones hold approximately 10% of a sample with around 1.5 million distinct CDR3 sequences, around 35% of them seen once. The specimen sequenced was blood. Receptors originate from a woman aged 30 to 39 in good health.

This clonotype was found a few times. The chain is built from TRBV7-2 and TRBJ2-5, with TRBD2 identical over 8 bases. CDR1 is SGHTA and CDR2 is FQGNSA in the germline V gene. The CDR3 spans 16 residues. V lost 5 bases and J lost 3; bases outside the gene matches: 11. CDR3: CASSPRIRTSKETQYF. For the CDR3, the DNA is TGTGCCAGCAGCCCCCGCATCAGGACTAGCAAAGAGACCCAGTACTTC.

CDR3 in DNA: TGTGCCAGCACTGCGGAGGCCGTATCGGGTGGCTACACCTTC. Encoded protein: CASTAEAVSGGYTF. V is TRBV12-3 or TRBV12-4 and J is TRBJ1-2; unclear D gene. V lost 7 bases, J lost 7 bases, and 19 bases lay in between. The CDR3 extends over 14 amino acids.

Many counts were recorded for this clonotype. CDR3 sequence: CASSLTSTYEQYF. CDR3 nucleotides: TGTGCCAGCAGTTTAACGTCCACCTACGAGCAGTACTTC. The gene calls are TRBV6-5 and TRBJ2-7; D is undetermined. CDR3 length: 13 residues. Germline V gives CDR1 MNHEY, CDR2 SVGAGI. V lost 4 bases and J 2 bases, leaving 9 bases between the germline ends.

The CDR3 sequence is CASSYGRASYEQYF. The CDR3 nucleotides are TGTGCCAGCAGTTACGGGAGGGCCTCCTACGAGCAGTACTTC. The chain uses TRBV12-3 or TRBV12-4 and TRBJ2-7, with 8 bases matching TRBD2. This CDR3 has 14 amino acids. The V segment lost 4 bases and the J segment 0 bases; nucleotides outside the gene matches: 2.

This clonotype came up many times. The chain is built from TRBV4-2 and TRBJ2-1; a possible D gene is TRBD1 (6 bases). Germline V lookup: CDR1 LGHNA, CDR2 YNFKEQ. The CDR3 has 14 residues. The V gene lost 0 bases and the J gene lost 8 bases, with 11 bases spanning the gap. Here the CDR3 DNA reads TGTGCCAGCAGCCAAGAAAGGGGGTTCCATGAGCAGTTCTTC. Amino acids: CASSQERGFHEQFF.

V gene TRBV2 combines with J gene TRBJ1-2; D is uncertain. Trimming left V 1 base short and J 5 bases short, with 8 bases between. CDR3 length: 13 amino acids. Germline V CDR1 and CDR2: SNHLY, FYNNEI. The CDR3 here is CASSEDILYGYTF. For the CDR3, the DNA is TGTGCCAGCAGTGAAGACATCCTATATGGCTACACCTTC.

This clonotype came up many times. CDR3 bases: TGTGCCACCCGAGACAACAGATATGGCTACACCTTC. It codes for CATRDNRYGYTF. This chain links TRBV6-2 or TRBV6-3 with TRBJ1-2; unclear D gene. Germline CDR1 MNHEY, CDR2 SVGEGT. The CDR3 is made up of 12 amino acids. V was trimmed by 10 bases and J by 5 bases, leaving 14 bases between them.

Details on this clonotype: The junction departs from germline at one end; a sequencing error may be responsible. The chain has TRBV12-3 or TRBV12-4 and TRBJ2-1; 13 bases map to TRBD2. The CDR3 sequence is 16 residues long. The CDR3: CASILGLAGVHNEQFF. The CDR3 DNA sequence: TGTGCCAGCATTTTAGGACTAGCGGGAGTTCATAATGAGCAGTTCTTC.

A note on this clonotype: A much larger clone sits a single nucleotide away, making a read error possible. V usage is TRBV12-3 or TRBV12-4 and J usage is TRBJ2-3; 7 bases agree with TRBD2. Trimming at V came to 5 bases and at J to 8 bases, leaving 7 bases not matched to a gene. This CDR3 comprises 13 residues. The CDR3 DNA is TGTGCCAGCAGTCTCCAGCCGGGAGGTACGCAGTATTTT. It encodes CASSLQPGGTQYF.

This clonotype was counted many times. CDR3 nucleotides: TGTGCCAGCAGCTTAAGCGGGGCTCAAGAGACCCAGTACTTC. Protein product: CASSLSGAQETQYF. The V and J genes are TRBV7-3 and TRBJ2-5; TRBD2 is a possible D gene (6 bases). In germline, CDR1 is SGHTA, CDR2 FQGTGA. The V end lost 1 base, the J end lost 2 bases, and 8 bases lay between the germline ends. The CDR3 covers 14 residues.

J is TRBJ1-6 and V is TRBV12-3 or TRBV12-4; D not resolved. V was pared by 4 bases and J by 5 bases, with 3 bases between. The CDR3 runs 12 residues. CDR3 amino acids: CASSSHNSPLHF. The CDR3 nucleotides read TGTGCCAGCAGTTCGCATAATTCACCCCTCCACTTT.

The V call is TRBV12-3 or TRBV12-4, the J call TRBJ2-1, with 9 nucleotides matching TRBD2. The CDR3 spans 16 residues. V gave up 6 bases and J gave up 4 bases; unmatched junction bases: 10. The CDR3 sequence is CASRRFMSGGYNEQFF. CDR3 coding DNA: TGTGCCAGCAGGAGGTTTATGAGCGGGGGGTACAATGAGCAGTTCTTC.